This entry concerns a single T cell receptor (beta chain). Antigen specificity is unknown. The source of the sample is a study of cytomegalovirus exposure and HLA in healthy donors. Across the whole study: Out of roughly 170 million T cells, an earlier analysis found some 110 million unique TCR beta sequences in total. Among the approximately 400 genotyped donors, 81% were placed in the Caucasian-associated ancestry cluster. Findings of the study overall: Serostatus for CMV was the only available immune exposure information. Both high specificity and high sensitivity reportedly marked the classifier's diagnosis of cytomegalovirus status.

Trimming removed 6 bases from V and 6 bases from J; junction bases left unmatched: 6. This CDR3 has 15 residues. The germline CDR1 and CDR2 sequences are MNHEY and SVGAGI. Primers included in the PCR were 60 Vbeta and 13 Jbeta primers. Clones were read by immunoSEQ multiplex PCR, and TCRdb kept only the in-frame ones, dropping some. The sample includes about 160,000 clones, under 85% of them seen just once. The sequence derives from a man over 45 in good health and CMV-seropositive. The sample consisted of PBMCs. V is TRBV6-5 and J is TRBJ1-6, with TRBD1 matching over 9 bases. DNA of the CDR3: TGTGCCAGCAGGCCCACAGGGGGCAGTAATTCACCCCTCCACTTT. Amino acid sequence: CASRPTGGSNSPLHF.